These 16 T cell receptor beta chains originate from one sample sequenced in a study of blood T cell repertoires in COVID-19. Method: immunoSEQ multiplex PCR; TCRdb's copy keeps in-frame clones and lacks some. The table shows roughly 200,000 clones, with roughly 80% occurring only once. Sequenced: PBMCs or T cells enriched from blood (not recorded which). The receptors shown here come from a man aged 35 to 55 who had recovered from COVID-19.

The chain combines TRBV7-2 with TRBJ1-6; D gene unclear. The CDR3 totals 19 residues. CDR1 is SGHTA, CDR2 FQGNSA, per germline. V was pared by 1 base and J by 0 bases, with 16 bases between. The CDR3 DNA is TGTGCCAGCAGCTTAGGGTTTTCGGCGGGGAGCTCCTATAATTCACCCCTCCACTTT. This sequence encodes CASSLGFSAGSSYNSPLHF.

This chain connects TRBV7-9 to TRBJ1-5; 9 bases are shared with TRBD1. V shed 3 bases, J shed 2 bases, and the junction held 5 bases outside the gene matches. The CDR3 consists of 16 residues. Looked up from germline, CDR1 is SEHNR and CDR2 is FQNEAQ (reference sequence). The CDR3 nucleotides read TGTGCCAGCAGCTTTCCGGGACAGGGAGGCAATCAGCCCCAGCATTTT. Translated, it gives CASSFPGQGGNQPQHF.

The chain has TRBV24-1 and TRBJ2-3, with a weak D call TRBD1 (6 bases). Trimming removed 1 base at V and 1 base at J, with 14 bases between. CDR1 KGHDR and CDR2 SFDVKD come from the germline V gene. CDR3 length: 17 amino acids. The CDR3 here is CATSDFNREAGTDTQYF. The DNA for the CDR3 is TGTGCCACCAGTGATTTCAACAGGGAAGCGGGCACAGATACGCAGTATTTT.

The chain has TRBV28 and TRBJ1-1; TRBD1 matches 8 bases. V dropped 3 bases and J dropped 9; count of bases not matched to a gene: 18. CDR1 and CDR2 from the germline V gene are MDHEN and SYDVKM. The CDR3 is made up of 17 amino acids. The CDR3 here is CASSLAVFSEDRVQAFF. CDR3 bases: TGTGCCAGCAGTTTGGCCGTCTTCTCCGAGGACAGGGTCCAAGCTTTCTTT.

The V gene is TRBV19, the J gene TRBJ1-4, with 7 bases identical to TRBD1. After removal of 4 bases from V and 5 bases from J, the junction contained 4 bases not matched to a gene. The CDR3 has 14 residues. Germline assignment: CDR1 LNHDA and CDR2 SQIVND (reference sequence). CDR3 bases: TGTGCCAGTAGTACGGGACAGCCAAATGAAAAACTGTTTTTT. Its protein is CASSTGQPNEKLFF.

Only one count was recorded for this clone. The chain recombines TRBV6-4 with TRBJ2-7; possible D gene TRBD1, 6 bases. This CDR3 is 15 amino acids long. Trimming took 6 bases from V and 1 from J, leaving 16 bases between them. CDR1 MRHNA and CDR2 SNTAGT come from the germline V gene. The CDR3 DNA sequence: TGTGCCAGCAGCGCAAAGGACAGCCCTTCCTACGAGCAGTACTTC. It is translated as CASSAKDSPSYEQYF.

The chain links TRBV2 to TRBJ2-5; the D gene is possibly TRBD1 (5 bases). This CDR3 spans 14 amino acids. The ends were cut back, 5 bases at V and 4 bases at J, with 14 bases in the middle. The germline V gene encodes CDR1 SNHLY and CDR2 FYNNEI. CDR3 protein: CASSLESGLETQYF. The DNA for the CDR3 is TGTGCCAGCAGTTTGGAATCAGGGCTAGAGACCCAGTACTTC.

The rearrangement uses TRBV15 and TRBJ1-1, with 8 positions matching TRBD1. The ends lost 4 bases at V and 6 bases at J; junction bases unmatched: 7. CDR3 length equals 14 residues. Germline loops: CDR1 LNHNV, CDR2 YYDKDF (reference sequence). The CDR3 protein is CATSIDRGRAEAFF. The CDR3, as DNA: TGTGCCACCAGCATCGACAGGGGCAGGGCTGAAGCTTTCTTT.

This chain joins TRBV15 and TRBJ1-1, with D uncertain. V lost 0 bases to trimming and J lost 8 bases, with 13 bases between them. The CDR3 runs to 14 residues. Germline loops: CDR1 LNHNV, CDR2 YYDKDF (reference sequence). In DNA form, the CDR3 reads TGTGCCACCAGCAGAGACCCGATTGGAGGAGAAGCTTTCTTT. Amino acids: CATSRDPIGGEAFF.

The chain recombines TRBV18 with TRBJ1-2, with D possibly being TRBD1 (6 bases). The CDR3 sequence is 15 residues long. Germline CDR1 and CDR2: KGHSH and LQKENI. Deletions cut 3 bases from V and 0 bases from J, with 11 bases between. The CDR3 nucleotides are TGTGCCAGCTCACCTACAGGGATTACTAACTATGGCTACACCTTC. It yields the protein CASSPTGITNYGYTF.

The rearrangement links TRBV28 to TRBJ2-1; 10 nucleotides agree with TRBD1. Trimming cost V 7 bases and J 7 bases; bases outside gene matches: 13. The CDR3 contains 16 residues. Germline V CDR1 and CDR2: MDHEN, SYDVKM. The chain's CDR3 is CASTGNIPGQGNEQFF. CDR3 sequence (DNA): TGTGCCAGCACCGGAAATATCCCGGGACAGGGGAATGAGCAGTTCTTC.

Here the CDR3 reads CASSFLEGNEQYF. The CDR3 region has the DNA TGTGCCAGCAGCTTCCTGGAGGGGAACGAGCAGTACTTC. V and J are TRBV7-8 and TRBJ2-7, with D perhaps TRBD2 (6 bases). V was trimmed by 3 bases and J by 5 bases, leaving 11 bases between them. Germline V gives CDR1 SGHVS, CDR2 FQNEAQ. This CDR3 is built from 13 residues.

The chain employs TRBV11-1 and TRBJ2-7, with D perhaps TRBD1 (6 bases). In germline, CDR1 is SGHAT, CDR2 FQDESV (reference sequence). The V and J ends lost 0 bases and 6 bases respectively, with 21 bases between them. This CDR3 is 17 amino acids long. CDR3 coding DNA: TGTGCCAGCAGCTTAGCGCTTCCCGGACAGTTCATGAGCGAGCAGTACTTC. Translated: CASSLALPGQFMSEQYF. The full variable domain, rest sourced from reference TRBV11-1 and TRBJ2-7, is EAEVAQSPRYKITEKSQAVAFWCDPISGHATLYWYRQILGQGPELLVQFQDESVVDDSQLPKDRFSAERLKGVDSTLKIQPAELGDSAMYLCASSLALPGQFMSEQYFGPGTRLTVT.

V and J are TRBV27 and TRBJ1-1; D is unclear. Per germline, CDR1 MNHEY and CDR2 SMNVEV (reference sequence). Between the trimmed V and J ends, which lost 2 bases and 8 bases, there was a span of 15 bases. The CDR3 runs 14 residues. Here the CDR3 reads CASSLMSAGREAFF. The CDR3 DNA is TGTGCCAGCAGTTTAATGTCGGCGGGCAGGGAAGCTTTCTTT.

This clone was detected only once. The V call is TRBV19, the J call TRBJ1-5, with D possibly being TRBD1 (5 bases). V was shortened by 7 bases and J by 6 bases, with 16 bases between the two germline ends. CDR1 is LNHDA and CDR2 is SQIVND in the germline V gene (reference sequence). This CDR3 contains 14 residues. DNA for the CDR3: TGTGCCAGTACCCCTGAAGGAAGGGGTCAGCCCCAGCATTTT. As protein: CASTPEGRGQPQHF.

The chain links TRBV28 to TRBJ2-3, with 10 bases that match TRBD2. The CDR3 covers 16 residues. CDR1 is MDHEN, CDR2 SYDVKM, per germline. The junction had 11 bases not matched to a gene; V was cut back by 6 bases and J by 5 bases. Written as DNA, the CDR3 is TGTGCCAGCAGCCTCAGGCTAGCGGGAGCAAGAGATACGCAGTATTTT. This translates into CASSLRLAGARDTQYF.